One and the same sample provided the 8 T cell receptor beta chains below, sequenced in a study of T cells in Graves' hyperthyroidism and ophthalmopathy. Researchers amplified the TCR beta CDR3 regions from RNA transcripts. The HTBI set primed first-round TCR CDR3 RT-PCR. TCRdb itself ran the multiplex PCR reads through MiXCR, one entry per CDR3 protein. This table holds around 300,000 distinct CDR3 sequences, 13% found once. The specimen was blood. Receptors were obtained from a woman in her twenties or thirties with Graves' hyperthyroidism that later progressed to Graves' ophthalmopathy.

This clonotype was seen at least ten times. The gene calls are TRBV11-2 and TRBJ2-4; D is perhaps TRBD1 or TRBD2 (6 bases each). Trimming removed 5 bases at V and 8 bases at J, with 16 bases between. CDR3 size: 14 residues. CDR1 and CDR2 (germline): SGHAT, FQNNGV. The CDR3 nucleotides are TGTGCCAGCAGCGCACTCCGGGGGCTTGACATTCAGTACTTC. Amino acid sequence: CASSALRGLDIQYF.

This clonotype was counted many times. The chain links TRBV5-1 to TRBJ2-1; D gene unclear. Germline loops: CDR1 SGHRS, CDR2 YFSETQ. The ends were cut back, 2 bases at V and 6 bases at J, with 15 bases in the middle. The CDR3 has 15 residues. CDR3: CASSFQTLTPNEQFF. In DNA, the CDR3 is TGCGCCAGCAGCTTTCAGACCCTCACTCCCAATGAGCAGTTCTTC.

This chain links TRBV20-1 with TRBJ2-2; 8 nucleotides line up with TRBD1. V was pared by 3 bases and J by 7 bases, with 10 bases of the junction left unmatched. Per germline, CDR1 DFQATT and CDR2 SNEGSKA (reference sequence). This CDR3 is built from 15 residues. CDR3 coding DNA: TGCAGTGCTAGGGCCCTGGCAGGGGGCAGCGGGGAGCTGTTTTTT. Its protein product is CSARALAGGSGELFF.

This clonotype was observed at least ten times. The chain joins TRBV18 to TRBJ1-5; unclear D gene. The V end lost 3 bases, the J end lost 7 bases, and 10 bases lay between the germline ends. The CDR3 contains 13 residues. Germline V gene data show CDR1 as KGHSH and CDR2 as LQKENI. The chain's CDR3 is CASSPEAAQPQHF. In nucleotides, the CDR3 is TGTGCCAGCTCACCGGAGGCGGCCCAGCCCCAGCATTTT. The variable domain in full, completed from reference TRBV18 and TRBJ1-5, reads NAGVMQNPRHLVRRRGQEARLRCSPMKGHSHVYWYRQLPEEGLKFMVYLQKENIIDESGMPKERFSAEFPKEGPSILRIQQVVRGDSAAYFCASSPEAAQPQHFGDGTRLSIL.

This rearrangement joins TRBV19 to TRBJ1-5; 8 bases match TRBD1. Per the germline V gene, CDR1 is LNHDA and CDR2 is SQIVND (reference sequence). The V segment lost 6 bases and the J segment 0 bases; nucleotides outside the gene matches: 4. CDR3 length: 15 amino acids. The CDR3 sequence is CASRAGGVSNQPQHF. CDR3 sequence (DNA): TGTGCCAGTAGGGCAGGGGGCGTTAGCAATCAGCCCCAGCATTTT.

The V and J genes are TRBV28 and TRBJ2-1, with 12 bases identical to TRBD1. CDR1 MDHEN and CDR2 SYDVKM come from the germline V gene. Trimming removed 5 bases from V and 7 bases from J; junction bases left unmatched: 6. The CDR3 is 15 amino acids. Written as DNA, the CDR3 is TGTGCCAGCAGTAAACCGGGACAGGGGGCGAATGAGCAGTTCTTC. It translates to CASSKPGQGANEQFF.

This chain links TRBV20-1 with TRBJ2-7, with D uncertain. With 3 bases removed from V and 5 bases from J, the gap between germline ends came to 5 bases. Germline values: CDR1 DFQATT, CDR2 SNEGSKA (reference sequence). This CDR3 region has 10 residues. CDR3 DNA sequence: TGCAGTGCTAGCTCGGACGAGCAGTACTTC. Its translation is CSASSDEQYF.

This clonotype was counted a few times. The DNA for the CDR3 is TGTGCCAGCAGCTCTCGACAGGGGGCTCGGTATGGCTACACCTTC. Protein: CASSSRQGARYGYTF. V gene TRBV7-2 combines with J gene TRBJ1-2; TRBD1 aligns across 10 bases. This CDR3 is built from 15 residues. Unmatched junction bases numbered 7, after V lost 4 bases and J lost 5 bases. Germline values: CDR1 SGHTA, CDR2 FQGNSA.